These T cell receptor beta chains were read from a single sample in a study of spatial heterogeneity in lung cancer. TCRdb fed the 5' RACE reads into MiXCR, producing one record per CDR3 protein. The repertoire consists of approximately 1,100 distinct CDR3 sequences, with more than 25% occurring once and the leading ten covering around 20%. The specimen was lung tumor tissue, collected at surgery. These TCRs come from a male donor with early-stage non-small cell lung cancer. Each CDR3 is given with its conserved first and last residue. Fields, in order: V gene, clone size, D gene, J gene, CDR3 DNA, CDR3 protein. D genes are given only for firm matches. The size field is filled for only some rows; it gives once, few, many or a size class.

v_gene: TRBV2
abundance: NA
d_gene: NA
j_gene: TRBJ2-7
CDR3nt: TGTGCCAGCAGTGTTCATCCCGGGGCCTCCTACGAGCAGTACTTC
CDR3aa: CASSVHPGASYEQYF

v_gene: TRBV28
abundance: large
d_gene: NA
j_gene: TRBJ2-7
CDR3nt: TGTGCCAGCATCCCTGACACCTTTTACGAGCAGTACTTC
CDR3aa: CASIPDTFYEQYF

v_gene: TRBV5-1
abundance: once
d_gene: NA
j_gene: TRBJ2-2
CDR3nt: TGCGCCAGCAGCTTTCCCAGGGACACCGGGGAGCTGTTTTTT
CDR3aa: CASSFPRDTGELFF

v_gene: TRBV29-1
abundance: large
d_gene: TRBD1
j_gene: TRBJ2-4
CDR3nt: TGCAGCGTTGGACAGGGCGAAAACATTCAGTACTTC
CDR3aa: CSVGQGENIQYF

v_gene: TRBV6-4
abundance: large
d_gene: NA
j_gene: TRBJ1-2
CDR3nt: TGTGCCAGCAGTGACAGGGAAAGGGAGGGCTACACCTTC
CDR3aa: CASSDREREGYTF

v_gene: TRBV7-2
abundance: large
d_gene: NA
j_gene: TRBJ2-7
CDR3nt: TGTGCCAGCAGCTTAGGCGGGCCTCGAGAGCAGTACTTC
CDR3aa: CASSLGGPREQYF

v_gene: TRBV29-1
abundance: medium-sized
d_gene: TRBD2
j_gene: TRBJ2-3
CDR3nt: TGCAGCGTTGATGACGGGAGGGATACGCAGTATTTT
CDR3aa: CSVDDGRDTQYF

v_gene: TRBV20-1
abundance: medium-sized
d_gene: NA
j_gene: TRBJ2-3
CDR3nt: TGCAGTGGCAGGTTTAGCACAGATACGCAGTATTTT
CDR3aa: CSGRFSTDTQYF

v_gene: TRBV10-3
abundance: large
d_gene: NA
j_gene: TRBJ2-2
CDR3nt: TGTGCCATCAGAATTCGGACCCTGGGCACCGGGGAGCTGTTTTTT
CDR3aa: CAIRIRTLGTGELFF

v_gene: TRBV5-1
abundance: NA
d_gene: NA
j_gene: TRBJ2-7
CDR3nt: TGCGCCAGCAGTCCCGATCCTCACCCGGGGGAGTACGAGCAGTACTTC
CDR3aa: CASSPDPHPGEYEQYF

v_gene: TRBV19
abundance: large
d_gene: NA
j_gene: TRBJ2-3
CDR3nt: TGTGCCACCTCTGTGGTTAGCGAGCCAGATACGCAGTATTTT
CDR3aa: CATSVVSEPDTQYF

v_gene: TRBV10-3
abundance: large
d_gene: NA
j_gene: TRBJ2-5
CDR3nt: TGTGCCATCAAGGGCAGGGCACAAGAGACCCAGTACTTC
CDR3aa: CAIKGRAQETQYF

v_gene: TRBV10-2
abundance: NA
d_gene: NA
j_gene: TRBJ1-2
CDR3nt: TGCGCCAGCAGCGTGGACGGGATGAACTATGGCTACACCTTC
CDR3aa: CASSVDGMNYGYTF

v_gene: TRBV20-1
abundance: NA
d_gene: NA
j_gene: TRBJ2-2
CDR3nt: TGCAGTGCTAGAGATCTAATGGTCACCGGGGAGCTGTTTTTT
CDR3aa: CSARDLMVTGELFF

v_gene: TRBV5-1
abundance: NA
d_gene: NA
j_gene: TRBJ2-1
CDR3nt: TGCGCCAGCAGCTCCGGGAGAGGGTTGGTTATAGATGAGCAGTTCTTC
CDR3aa: CASSSGRGLVIDEQFF

v_gene: TRBV6-1
abundance: large
d_gene: TRBD1
j_gene: TRBJ1-1
CDR3nt: TGTGCCAGCTCGCAGGGGGTTGAAGCTTTCTTT
CDR3aa: CASSQGVEAFF

v_gene: TRBV18
abundance: large
d_gene: NA
j_gene: TRBJ2-2
CDR3nt: TGTGCCAGCTCACCACCCCAGGCCACCGGGGAGCTGTTTTTT
CDR3aa: CASSPPQATGELFF

v_gene: TRBV27
abundance: few
d_gene: TRBD1
j_gene: TRBJ2-6
CDR3nt: TGTGCCAGCAGTTTATACGGCGACAGGGGGAGGGATATGGCTGGGGCCAACGTCCTGACTTTC
CDR3aa: CASSLYGDRGRDMAGANVLTF

v_gene: TRBV12-3/TRBV12-4
abundance: few
d_gene: NA
j_gene: TRBJ2-5
CDR3nt: TGTGCCAGCAGTTTCGGGCAGGGCGGTGAGACCCAGTACTTC
CDR3aa: CASSFGQGGETQYF

v_gene: TRBV29-1
abundance: NA
d_gene: NA
j_gene: TRBJ2-3
CDR3nt: TGCAGCGTTGAAGAAGGGGGCACAGATACGCAGTATTTT
CDR3aa: CSVEEGGTDTQYF

v_gene: TRBV7-9
abundance: large
d_gene: TRBD1
j_gene: TRBJ2-7
CDR3nt: TGTGCCAGCAGCCGCATTCGGACAGGGGGCCACAAGCAGTACTTC
CDR3aa: CASSRIRTGGHKQYF

v_gene: TRBV10-3
abundance: NA
d_gene: NA
j_gene: TRBJ1-1
CDR3nt: TGTGCCATCAGTGAGCCAGGGAAGAGCACTGAAGCTTTCTTT
CDR3aa: CAISEPGKSTEAFF

v_gene: TRBV18
abundance: NA
d_gene: TRBD2
j_gene: TRBJ2-7
CDR3nt: TGTGCCAGCTCACCAAACGGGGGGGACGGCGAGCAGTACTTC
CDR3aa: CASSPNGGDGEQYF

v_gene: TRBV10-2
abundance: few
d_gene: TRBD2
j_gene: TRBJ2-2
CDR3nt: TGCGCCAGCAAGACTAGCGGGTCGAACACCGGGGAGCTGTTTTTT
CDR3aa: CASKTSGSNTGELFF

v_gene: TRBV5-4
abundance: NA
d_gene: TRBD1
j_gene: TRBJ1-6
CDR3nt: TGTGCCAGCAGCGTGACCCAGGGGGCTGGTAATCCACCCCTCCACTTT
CDR3aa: CASSVTQGAGNPPLHF

v_gene: TRBV5-5
abundance: NA
d_gene: TRBD1
j_gene: TRBJ2-7
CDR3nt: TGTGCCAGCAGCGCGCCGGGACAGGGATCCTACGAGCAGTACTTC
CDR3aa: CASSAPGQGSYEQYF

v_gene: TRBV5-1
abundance: NA
d_gene: NA
j_gene: TRBJ2-2
CDR3nt: TGCGCCAGCAGCTTGCGGTTACAGATGGAGGGCACCGGGGAGCTGTTTTTT
CDR3aa: CASSLRLQMEGTGELFF

v_gene: TRBV19
abundance: large
d_gene: NA
j_gene: TRBJ2-1
CDR3nt: TGTGCCGCTTCGCCGGGTCTCCTGAATGAGCAGTTCTTC
CDR3aa: CAASPGLLNEQFF

v_gene: TRBV6-5
abundance: NA
d_gene: NA
j_gene: TRBJ2-7
CDR3nt: TGTGCCAGTAGCCTAGGCTACGAGCAGTACTTC
CDR3aa: CASSLGYEQYF

v_gene: TRBV5-1
abundance: NA
d_gene: NA
j_gene: TRBJ2-3
CDR3nt: TGCGCCAGCAGCTTGGTGGCTCCTCCAGATACGCAGTATTTT
CDR3aa: CASSLVAPPDTQYF

v_gene: TRBV20-1
abundance: few
d_gene: TRBD1
j_gene: TRBJ2-7
CDR3nt: TGCAGTGCTGGGGACAGGGTGAGAGACGAGCAGTACTTC
CDR3aa: CSAGDRVRDEQYF

v_gene: TRBV3-1
abundance: NA
d_gene: NA
j_gene: TRBJ1-1
CDR3nt: TGTGCCAGCAGCTCCCGAGTCGGAGCCGTAGCTTTCTTT
CDR3aa: CASSSRVGAVAFF

v_gene: TRBV18
abundance: medium-sized
d_gene: NA
j_gene: TRBJ1-5
CDR3nt: TGTGCCAGCTCCCGATCCGGACCGAATCAGCCCCAGCATTTT
CDR3aa: CASSRSGPNQPQHF

v_gene: TRBV4-2
abundance: large
d_gene: TRBD2
j_gene: TRBJ2-7
CDR3nt: TGTGCCAGCAGCCAACCGCTAGCGGGAGGGATTACCAACTACGAGCAGTACTTC
CDR3aa: CASSQPLAGGITNYEQYF

v_gene: TRBV3-1
abundance: medium-sized
d_gene: NA
j_gene: TRBJ2-2
CDR3nt: TGTGCCAGCAGCCAAAGGGTCAGTGGCGGGGAGCTGTTTTTT
CDR3aa: CASSQRVSGGELFF

v_gene: TRBV7-9
abundance: medium-sized
d_gene: NA
j_gene: TRBJ2-3
CDR3nt: TGTGCCAGCACCATAGCCCCAAAGCCCCCGTATTTT
CDR3aa: CASTIAPKPPYF

v_gene: TRBV20-1
abundance: large
d_gene: TRBD2
j_gene: TRBJ2-7
CDR3nt: TGCAGTGCTAGAGATCTGGCTAGCGGGAGAGCCTACGAGCAGTACTTC
CDR3aa: CSARDLASGRAYEQYF

v_gene: TRBV11-1
abundance: NA
d_gene: NA
j_gene: TRBJ2-5
CDR3nt: TGTGCCAGCAGCCTCCAAGAGACCCAGTACTTC
CDR3aa: CASSLQETQYF

v_gene: TRBV19
abundance: NA
d_gene: NA
j_gene: TRBJ1-5
CDR3nt: TGTGCCAGTAGTATAGACGGAGCAGCGTCATATAGCAATCAGCCCCAGCATTTT
CDR3aa: CASSIDGAASYSNQPQHF

v_gene: TRBV28
abundance: NA
d_gene: NA
j_gene: TRBJ1-2
CDR3nt: TGTGCCAGCAGTTTGCGGCAGGTCTTCTATGGCTACACCTTC
CDR3aa: CASSLRQVFYGYTF

v_gene: TRBV11-3
abundance: NA
d_gene: TRBD2
j_gene: TRBJ2-3
CDR3nt: TGTGCCAGCAGCTTAGGACTAGCGGGAATCACAGATACGCAGTATTTT
CDR3aa: CASSLGLAGITDTQYF

v_gene: TRBV20-1
abundance: large
d_gene: NA
j_gene: TRBJ1-5
CDR3nt: TGCAGTGCTAGGACGGCCAGCAATCAGCCCCAGCATTTT
CDR3aa: CSARTASNQPQHF

v_gene: TRBV24-1
abundance: NA
d_gene: TRBD2
j_gene: TRBJ2-1
CDR3nt: TGTGCCACCAGTGACCCTGCTAGCGGGAGGACCGATGAGCAGTTCTTC
CDR3aa: CATSDPASGRTDEQFF

v_gene: TRBV23-1
abundance: large
d_gene: NA
j_gene: TRBJ2-3
CDR3nt: TGCGCCAGCAGTCAATCTCCGGACAGAGACACAGATACGCAGTATTTT
CDR3aa: CASSQSPDRDTDTQYF

v_gene: TRBV10-2
abundance: few
d_gene: NA
j_gene: TRBJ2-2
CDR3nt: TGCGCCAGCAGTGAGTCGGGGGCCCACGGGGAGCTGTTTTTT
CDR3aa: CASSESGAHGELFF

v_gene: TRBV20-1
abundance: large
d_gene: NA
j_gene: TRBJ1-2
CDR3nt: TGCAGTGCCCTTTCCGGGGGGGAGGATGGCTACACCTTC
CDR3aa: CSALSGGEDGYTF

v_gene: TRBV5-8
abundance: medium-sized
d_gene: NA
j_gene: TRBJ1-6
CDR3nt: TGTGCCAGCAGCCGGCGCTCTGGGAATTCACCCCTCCACTTT
CDR3aa: CASSRRSGNSPLHF

v_gene: TRBV19
abundance: medium-sized
d_gene: NA
j_gene: TRBJ2-7
CDR3nt: TGTGCCACCGGGGGCAGGGGCCTCTCCTACGAGCAGTACTTC
CDR3aa: CATGGRGLSYEQYF

v_gene: TRBV20-1
abundance: NA
d_gene: TRBD2
j_gene: TRBJ2-3
CDR3nt: TGCAGACCGAGCGGGGGGCCTACAGATACGCAGTATTTT
CDR3aa: CRPSGGPTDTQYF